The 16 T cell receptor beta chains below come from one sample, sequenced in a study of ipilimumab plus nivolumab after autologous stem cell transplantation. Some clones are missing from TCRdb's copy, which holds only in-frame ones; the method was immunoSEQ multiplex PCR. The table shows about 9,800 clones, with about 70% occurring only once. The sequencing used PBMCs, collected in a trial of ipilimumab plus nivolumab as post-transplant consolidation. These receptors were obtained from a female donor with multiple myeloma.

The chain employs TRBV2 and TRBJ2-7; 9 bases map to TRBD1. Germline loops: CDR1 SNHLY, CDR2 FYNNEI. The length of the CDR3 is 13 residues. Unmatched junction bases numbered 10, after V lost 10 bases and J lost 6 bases. CDR3: CAIIPGQGREQYF. As DNA, the CDR3 is TGTGCCATCATTCCGGGACAGGGACGCGAGCAGTACTTC.

The chain couples TRBV9 to TRBJ2-1; tentative D call: TRBD1 (6 bases). The CDR3 runs 15 residues. CDR1 SGDLS and CDR2 YYNGEE come from the germline V gene. Trimming took off 0 bases at V and 4 bases at J, with 11 bases between the two ends. CDR3 DNA: TGTGCCAGCAGCGTAGGGCAGGGGTCATACAATGAGCAGTTCTTC. This translates into CASSVGQGSYNEQFF.

The V call is TRBV11-2, the J call TRBJ2-6, with TRBD1 identical over 8 bases. The CDR3 length is 17 residues. Trimming at V came to 4 bases and at J to 2 bases, leaving 7 bases not matched to a gene. Germline CDR1 is SGHAT and CDR2 is FQNNGV. As DNA, the CDR3 is TGTGCCAGCAGCTCGGACCTCAGGGGGCCTGGGGCCAACGTCCTGACTTTC. It specifies CASSSDLRGPGANVLTF.

J is TRBJ2-1 and V is TRBV10-3; D gene ambiguous. Per germline, CDR1 ENHRY and CDR2 SYGVKD. V lost 5 bases and J 7 bases, leaving 18 bases between the germline ends. The CDR3 contains 15 residues. The CDR3 here is CAISYAAQELNEQFF. CDR3 in DNA: TGTGCCATCAGTTACGCGGCACAAGAGTTGAATGAGCAGTTCTTC.

A few counts support this clone. The V call is TRBV11-3, the J call TRBJ2-7; 7 nucleotides line up with TRBD2. V lost 5 bases and J lost 4; bases outside the gene matches: 8. The CDR3 contains 14 residues. The germline CDR1 and CDR2 sequences are SGHNT and YENEEA. The CDR3 DNA reads as TGTGCCAGCAGCCCCTCCGGGCGGGAGTACGAGCAGTACTTC. Residues: CASSPSGREYEQYF.

The chain has TRBV2 and TRBJ2-7; D unclear. This CDR3 contains 11 residues. V lost 6 bases and J lost 5, with 8 bases in between. CDR1 is SNHLY, CDR2 FYNNEI, per germline. The CDR3 region has the DNA TGTGCCAGCAGCCCTACCCACGAGCAGTACTTC. Residues: CASSPTHEQYF.

The chain links TRBV2 to TRBJ2-3; D may be TRBD1 or TRBD2 (5 bases each). There are 15 residues in the CDR3. CDR1 and CDR2 (germline): SNHLY, FYNNEI. The V end lost 3 bases, the J end lost 0 bases, and 10 bases lay between the germline ends. CDR3 sequence reads: CASSEGTFSTDTQYF. CDR3 DNA sequence: TGTGCCAGCAGTGAGGGGACGTTTAGCACAGATACGCAGTATTTT.

The J gene is TRBJ2-1, the V gene TRBV2; D call uncertain. Per germline, CDR1 SNHLY and CDR2 FYNNEI. The CDR3 totals 15 residues. Trimming removed 7 bases at V and 0 bases at J, with 13 bases between. CDR3 DNA sequence: TGTGCCAGCAACGAATTTATATCCTCCTACAATGAGCAGTTCTTC. Amino acid sequence: CASNEFISSYNEQFF.

V and J are TRBV10-1 and TRBJ1-1, with D maybe TRBD1 (5 bases). The CDR3 is made up of 14 amino acids. CDR1 and CDR2 from the germline V gene are WNHNN and SYGVQD (reference sequence). The V end was cut by 0 bases, the J end by 7 bases, with 12 bases between. As DNA, the CDR3 is TGCGCCAGCAGTGAGTCGGGCCAGGGCGGTGAAGCTTTCTTT. Its translation: CASSESGQGGEAFF.

The chain recombines TRBV5-1 with TRBJ2-1; 7 bases are a match to TRBD2. The CDR3 contains 15 residues. Germline V gives CDR1 SGHRS, CDR2 YFSETQ. With 6 bases clipped from V and 6 bases from J, the junction kept 12 bases outside the gene matches. The CDR3 region is CASTPAAGDINEQFF. CDR3 nucleotides: TGCGCCAGCACTCCGGCGGCGGGAGATATCAATGAGCAGTTCTTC.

V gene TRBV11-3 combines with J gene TRBJ1-1; D is unresolved. The germline V and J ends were trimmed by 2 bases and 2 bases, with 9 bases remaining between them. The CDR3 extends over 14 amino acids. From germline, CDR1 is SGHNT and CDR2 YENEEA. For the CDR3, the DNA is TGTGCCAGCAGCTTAAATTCGGTCAACACTGAAGCTTTCTTT. Translating it yields CASSLNSVNTEAFF.

The chain joins TRBV6-5 to TRBJ1-2, with TRBD1 matching over 9 bases. The CDR3 has 15 residues. Germline-derived CDR1 and CDR2 are MNHEY and SVGAGI. The trim removed 6 bases at V and 6 bases at J, leaving 11 bases unmatched. CDR3 in amino acids: CASRDTGGYDNGYTF. In nucleotides, the CDR3 is TGTGCCAGCAGGGATACAGGGGGCTACGACAATGGCTACACCTTC.

The chain links TRBV7-2 to TRBJ2-1; D uncertain. The CDR3 totals 13 residues. V lost 5 bases and J 0 bases, leaving 5 bases between the germline ends. Germline CDR1 SGHTA, CDR2 FQGNSA. The CDR3 spells CASSPSSYNEQFF. In DNA, the CDR3 is TGTGCCAGCAGCCCGTCCTCCTACAATGAGCAGTTCTTC.

The CDR3 sequence is CASSLTLDNEQFF. In nucleotides, the CDR3 is TGTGCCAGCAGCTTAACACTAGACAATGAGCAGTTCTTC. This sequence joins TRBV7-3 and TRBJ2-1, with D perhaps TRBD2 (5 bases). The CDR3 loop spans 13 amino acids. Germline V gene sequence: CDR1 SGHTA, CDR2 FQGTGA. V was clipped by 0 bases and J by 5 bases, with 5 bases between them.

The rearrangement joins TRBV29-1 to TRBJ2-7, with 11 bases that match TRBD1. The germline gives CDR1 SQVTM, CDR2 ANQGSEA. J lost 5 bases, V lost 6 bases, and 9 bases had no gene match. This CDR3 has 14 amino acids. CDR3 protein: CSVQRGTGGHEQYF. The DNA of the CDR3 is TGCAGCGTCCAACGGGGGACAGGGGGTCACGAGCAGTACTTC.

The chain couples TRBV5-6 to TRBJ1-1; maybe TRBD1 (6 bases). This CDR3 comprises 13 residues. V was trimmed by 3 bases and J by 5 bases, leaving 11 bases between them. Looked up from germline, CDR1 is SGHDT and CDR2 is YYEEEE. The CDR3 DNA reads as TGTGCCAGCAGCTGGGGGCGCCGGACTGAAGCTTTCTTT. It is translated as CASSWGRRTEAFF.